This TCR beta chain originates from a study of regulatory T cells in long-lasting Graves disease. In the study overall: Persistence in Graves' disease required over 5 years of antithyroid drugs plus positive TSH receptor antibodies.

The time point denotes: persistent/refractory GD, antithyroid drugs over 5 years with positive TRAb. PBMC RNA served as the TCR library source. Points on this clonotype: The antigen is unknown.

The CDR3 is 14 amino acids. V was shortened by 5 bases and J by 0 bases, with 12 bases between the two germline ends. CDR1 SGHRS and CDR2 YFSETQ come from the germline V gene. The study, taken as a whole, reports: The study found TRBV28, TRBJ1-2 and TRBJ2-5 favored in persistent disease.

CDR3-region Arm-PCR and iRepertoire HTBI primers produced the TCR beta libraries. MiXCR was run by TCRdb on the multiplex PCR reads, yielding one entry per CDR3 protein. The data contain about 450,000 distinct CDR3 sequences, 23% of them seen just once; the ten biggest clones take up roughly 28%. The starting material was peripheral blood mononuclear cells (PBMCs), obtained when the disease was refractory, from a patient treated with antithyroid drugs. The chain is built from TRBV5-1 and TRBJ2-7; D gene ambiguous. This TCR derives from a female donor with Graves disease. The CDR3, as DNA: TGCGCCAGCAGATGGACGCCCAGCTCCTACGAGCAGTACTTC. Protein: CASRWTPSSYEQYF. Based on the CDR3 plus reference TRBV5-1 and TRBJ2-7, the full variable domain is KAGVTQTPRYLIKTRGQQVTLSCSPISGHRSVSWYQQTPGQGLQFLFEYFSETQRNKGNFPGRFSGRQFSNSRSEMNVSTLELGDSALYLCASRWTPSSYEQYFGPGTRLTVT.